This T cell receptor (beta chain) stems from a study of ipilimumab plus nivolumab after autologous stem cell transplantation. Study details: Median doses per patient: roughly five ipilimumab, under 10 nivolumab. Myeloma cases were transplant-naive high-risk or relapsed within 3 years post first autologous transplant. General observations from the study: TCR repertoire, Treg phenotype and gut microbiota reportedly support more study of this approach.

Starting 14 to 28 days after autologous transplant, ipilimumab 1 mg/kg was given. Data came from immunoSEQ multiplex PCR; TCRdb stores just in-frame clones and leaves some out. The data show 9,400 or so clones, more than 60% seen once. This CDR3 comprises 11 residues. CDR1 is MNHNS and CDR2 is SASEGT in the germline V gene. Trimming pared 6 bases from V and 6 bases from J, leaving 6 bases between. On this clone: Its matching antigen is unknown.

Material: PBMCs, obtained in a trial of ipilimumab plus nivolumab as post-transplant consolidation. The receptor was isolated from a female donor with multiple myeloma. This chain connects TRBV6-1 to TRBJ1-5; D gene ambiguous. The CDR3 DNA follows: TGTGCCAGCAGGGATCTTCAGCCCCAGCATTTT. This sequence encodes CASRDLQPQHF.